This is a list of T cell receptor beta chains from one sample in a study of T cell repertoires in cytomegalovirus infection. TCRdb re-derived calls from the reads in MiXCR, one entry per CDR3 protein. The repertoire consists of about 830,000 distinct CDR3 sequences, with approximately 29% occurring once and the leading ten covering roughly an eighth. Their antigens are not known. Sample: cultured CD8+ T cells from PBMCs, taken from culture after CMV antigen stimulation. These receptors were taken from a human donor in good health (CMV status not recorded). Some clones in this sample may be carry-over from other donors' samples. Each CDR3 is given with its conserved first and last residue. Fields, in order: clone size, D gene, J gene, V gene, CDR3 DNA, CDR3 protein. A D gene is named only where the DNA matches it firmly. Clone size is stated in some rows and not others, as once, few, many or a class when expanded.

NA TRBD1 TRBJ1-1 TRBV12-3/TRBV12-4 TGTGCCAGCAGTCCACCGCTGTACAGGGGGCGCGAAACTGAAGCTTTCTTT CASSPPLYRGRETEAFF
many TRBD2 TRBJ2-1 TRBV7-6 TGTGCCAGCAGCTTGGGACTAGCGGGGGGGCTCGAATACAATGAGCAGTTCTTC CASSLGLAGGLEYNEQFF
NA TRBD1 TRBJ2-5 TRBV7-9 TGTGCCAGCAGAGACAGGGCGCCCCAAGAGATCCAGTACTTC CASRDRAPQEIQYF
few NA TRBJ1-1 TRBV11-3 TGTGCCAGCAGCCTCAGAGGGACAATACCTGAACAAGGAGCGAACACTGAAGCTTTCTTT CASSLRGTIPEQGANTEAFF
few TRBD1 TRBJ2-1 TRBV4-1 TGCGCCAGCAGCCAAGTTACAGGGGGCCCCTACAATGAGCAGTTCTTC CASSQVTGGPYNEQFF
many NA TRBJ1-1 TRBV11-1 TGTGCCAGCAGCTTAGGGGGTGTGAATGTTGAAGCTTTCTTT CASSLGGVNVEAFF
few NA TRBJ2-3 TRBV19 TGTGCCAGTAGTATAGCCCTCATCAGCACAGATACGCAGTATTTT CASSIALISTDTQYF
few NA TRBJ1-5 TRBV20-1 TGCAGTGCTAGAGTTTATAGCAATCAGCCCCAGCATTTT CSARVYSNQPQHF
NA NA TRBJ1-6 TRBV19 TGTGCCAGTAGTACTGGCTCTCGGAGCTCCTATAATTCACCCCTCCACTTT CASSTGSRSSYNSPLHF
few TRBD1 TRBJ2-5 TRBV7-9 TGTGCCAGCAGCTCGACGGTGCAGGGGGCCCAGACCCAGTACTTC CASSSTVQGAQTQYF
few TRBD2 TRBJ2-1 TRBV24-1 TGTGCCACCAGTTACGCGGGGGGGTACAATGAGCAGTTCTTC CATSYAGGYNEQFF
NA TRBD2 TRBJ2-5 TRBV25-1 TGTGCCAGCAGTGAATGGGGAGGGGACGAAGAGACCCAGTACTTC CASSEWGGDEETQYF
NA NA TRBJ1-1 TRBV6-5 TGTGCCAGCAGTTACTTGGGGCCGTTTGGGGCTAACACTGAAGCTTTCTTT CASSYLGPFGANTEAFF
NA TRBD2 TRBJ2-3 TRBV9 TGTGCCAGCAGCCCGGGGGGGCGGCTCCAGGATACGCAGTATTTT CASSPGGRLQDTQYF
NA TRBD1 TRBJ1-5 TRBV27 TGTGCCAGCAGTACGGGACAGGGGTGGCATTTT CASSTGQGWHF
few NA TRBJ2-3 TRBV12-3/TRBV12-4 TGTGCCAGCAGTCCACTAGCAAGCACAGATACGCAGTATTTT CASSPLASTDTQYF
NA NA TRBJ2-1 TRBV6-5 TGTGCCAGCAGGTATCCGCACGCGGACAGAATCAATGAGCAGTTCTTC CASRYPHADRINEQFF
NA NA TRBJ1-3 TRBV6-1 TGTGCCAGCAGTGAAGTAACAGGGAAGGGAAACACCATATATTTT CASSEVTGKGNTIYF
NA TRBD1 TRBJ1-6 TRBV7-6 TGTGCCAGCAGCTTGACAGGGGGCGGGGATTCACCCCTCCACTTT CASSLTGGGDSPLHF
NA NA TRBJ1-2 TRBV25-1 TGTGCCAGCAGTGACCCCTACAGGTACACCTTC CASSDPYRYTF
many NA TRBJ2-1 TRBV27 TGTGCCAGCAGTTTCTACAATGAGCAGTTCTTC CASSFYNEQFF
NA NA TRBJ1-1 TRBV5-4 TGTGCCAGCAGCTTGGGACCTCAGGAGAACACTGAAGCTTTCTTT CASSLGPQENTEAFF
NA TRBD2 TRBJ2-2 TRBV12-3/TRBV12-4 TGTGCCAGCAGTTTAGGGCTAGCGGGGAAGAACACCGGGGAGCTGTTTTTT CASSLGLAGKNTGELFF
few TRBD1 TRBJ2-1 TRBV7-6 TGTGCCAGCAGCTTAGTTCCGGGACAGGGGCACCCGGACAATGAGCAGTTCTTC CASSLVPGQGHPDNEQFF
few TRBD2 TRBJ2-7 TRBV12-5 TGTGCTAGTGGTTTTCGTCCGGGGGGAGAGCAGTACTTC CASGFRPGGEQYF
once NA TRBJ1-1 TRBV6-5 TGTGCCAGCAGTAGTTCAGGGGCCCCGAACACTGAAGCTTTCTTT CASSSSGAPNTEAFF
NA NA TRBJ2-5 TRBV7-9 TGTGCCAGCAGCTCCTCGACCCAGTACTTC CASSSSTQYF
NA TRBD1 TRBJ1-2 TRBV29-1 TGCAGCGTGGACAGGGTAGGGGCCGGCTACACCTTC CSVDRVGAGYTF
NA NA TRBJ1-2 TRBV4-3 TGCGCCAGCAGCCAAGATATGACGGCAGTCTATGGCTACACCTTC CASSQDMTAVYGYTF
NA NA TRBJ1-1 TRBV5-8 TGTGCCAGCAGCCCCCCCGACAAGTACATGAACACTGAAGCTTTCTTT CASSPPDKYMNTEAFF
few TRBD1 TRBJ1-2 TRBV9 TGTGCCAGCAGCGTGGACAGGGGCCCTACGTGGAGCGGCTACACCTTC CASSVDRGPTWSGYTF
NA NA TRBJ2-5 TRBV6-2/TRBV6-3 TGTGCCAGCAGTACCGGACGGAGCCGAGAGACCCAGTACTTC CASSTGRSRETQYF
once NA TRBJ2-1 TRBV19 TGTGCCAGTAGTATTTTTCGGGGTAATGAGCAGTTCTTC CASSIFRGNEQFF
few NA TRBJ1-6 TRBV11-2 TGTGCCAGCAGCTTAGATCTAGGAAGGGACGAACGCCTCCACTTT CASSLDLGRDERLHF
NA NA TRBJ2-3 TRBV4-1 TGCGCCAGCAGCCAAGAGGAGGGGGGGCTGACAGATACGCAGTATTTT CASSQEEGGLTDTQYF
NA NA TRBJ1-2 TRBV12-3/TRBV12-4 TGTGCCAGCGCCTATCTCAAAGGGGGCTACACCTTC CASAYLKGGYTF
few NA TRBJ2-1 TRBV19 TGTGCCAGTAGTATAGGGGTTGAGCAGTTCTTC CASSIGVEQFF
NA TRBD1 TRBJ1-3 TRBV27 TGTGCCAGCAGTTCGATGGACAGGGACCCCAAGAACACCATATATTTT CASSSMDRDPKNTIYF
few TRBD1 TRBJ2-2 TRBV6-8 TGTGCCAGCAGTTACTCCGGGACAGGGGGCAGGGAGCTGTTTTTT CASSYSGTGGRELFF
NA NA TRBJ1-1 TRBV4-1 TGCGCCAGCAGCCTTCGACTCAAGAACACTGAAGCTTTCTTT CASSLRLKNTEAFF
once NA TRBJ2-2 TRBV12-3/TRBV12-4 TGTGCCAACAGTTTTCGGCTTTCCACCGGGGAGCTGTTTTTT CANSFRLSTGELFF
NA TRBD1 TRBJ2-7 TRBV10-2 TGCGCCGGAGGGACAGGGGGCCCCTTCGAGCAGTACTTC CAGGTGGPFEQYF
few TRBD1 TRBJ1-5 TRBV7-3 TGTGCCAGCAGCCTACTAGGGGGCCTGGATCAGCCCCAGCATTTT CASSLLGGLDQPQHF
many NA TRBJ2-2 TRBV7-2 TGTGCCAGCAGCTTAGAAGGGGCTTTCTCCGGGGAGCTGTTTTTT CASSLEGAFSGELFF
NA TRBD1 TRBJ2-2 TRBV6-5 TGTGCCACCCATTGGGGGACAGGGTTTCGGGGCGGGGAGCTGTTTTTT CATHWGTGFRGGELFF
many NA TRBJ2-1 TRBV12-3/TRBV12-4 TGTGCCAGCAGTTTACGCGGGGTCGATGAGCAGTTCTTC CASSLRGVDEQFF
few TRBD1 TRBJ1-1 TRBV12-3/TRBV12-4 TGTGCCAGCAGTTTCCTCATGAGGGGGCCGGAAAACACTGAAGCTTTCTTT CASSFLMRGPENTEAFF
NA TRBD2 TRBJ2-1 TRBV20-1 TGCAGTGCTAGAGGACTGGCGGGGGGACCCTCCTACAATGAGCAGTTCTTC CSARGLAGGPSYNEQFF
many TRBD1 TRBJ2-1 TRBV6-1 TGTGCCAGCAGTGAAGCGTCATGGACAGGGACTTGGGATGAGCAGTTCTTC CASSEASWTGTWDEQFF
NA NA TRBJ2-2 TRBV5-6 TGTGCCAGCAGCTCGGCCGGCGGGGGGGAGCTGTTTTTT CASSSAGGGELFF
few TRBD2 TRBJ2-5 TRBV7-9 TGTGCCAGCAGCTTAGGACTAGCGGGGGGGTCATTTCAAGAGACCCAGTACTTC CASSLGLAGGSFQETQYF
few NA TRBJ2-5 TRBV6-2/TRBV6-3 TGTGCCAGCAGTTTAACGCACCAAGAGACCCAGTACTTC CASSLTHQETQYF
few TRBD1 TRBJ2-5 TRBV12-3/TRBV12-4 TGTGCCAGCAGTTTAGACTGGGACAGGGAAGAGACCCAGTACTTC CASSLDWDREETQYF
NA NA TRBJ2-2 TRBV7-7 TGTGCTAGCAGCCCCTTGCTAGGGGCCGGGGAGCTGTTTTTT CASSPLLGAGELFF
many TRBD2 TRBJ2-5 TRBV9 TGTGCCAGCAGCGTAGGGGGACTAGCCCGAGAAGGAGAGACCCAGTACTTC CASSVGGLAREGETQYF